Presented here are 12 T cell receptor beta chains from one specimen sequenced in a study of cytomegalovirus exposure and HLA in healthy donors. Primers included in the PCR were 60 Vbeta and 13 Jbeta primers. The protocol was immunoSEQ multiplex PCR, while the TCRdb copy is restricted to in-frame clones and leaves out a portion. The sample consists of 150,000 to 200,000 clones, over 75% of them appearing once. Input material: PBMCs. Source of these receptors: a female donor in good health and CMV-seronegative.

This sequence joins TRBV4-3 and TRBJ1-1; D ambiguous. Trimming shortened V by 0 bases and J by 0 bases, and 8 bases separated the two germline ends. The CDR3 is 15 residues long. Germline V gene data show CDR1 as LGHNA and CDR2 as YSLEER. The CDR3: CASSQERLMNTEAFF. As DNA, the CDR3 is TGCGCCAGCAGCCAAGAGAGGCTCATGAACACTGAAGCTTTCTTT.

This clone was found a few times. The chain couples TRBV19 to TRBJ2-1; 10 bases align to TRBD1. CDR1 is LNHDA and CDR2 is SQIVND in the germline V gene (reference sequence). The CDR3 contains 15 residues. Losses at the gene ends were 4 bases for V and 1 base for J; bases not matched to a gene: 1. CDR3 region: CASSRQGASYNEQFF. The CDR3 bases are TGTGCCAGTAGTAGACAGGGGGCATCCTACAATGAGCAGTTCTTC.

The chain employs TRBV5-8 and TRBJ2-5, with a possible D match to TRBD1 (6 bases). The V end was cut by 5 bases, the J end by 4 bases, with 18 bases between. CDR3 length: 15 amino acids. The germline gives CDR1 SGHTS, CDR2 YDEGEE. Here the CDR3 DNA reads TGTGCCAGCAGTCTTCAGGGGTTAGGGCGAGAGACCCAGTACTTC. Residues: CASSLQGLGRETQYF.

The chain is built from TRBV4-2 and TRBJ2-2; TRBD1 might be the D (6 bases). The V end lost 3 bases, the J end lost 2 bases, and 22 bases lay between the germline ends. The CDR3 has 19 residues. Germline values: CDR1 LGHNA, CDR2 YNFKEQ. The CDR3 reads CASSQDLVGAARNTGELFF. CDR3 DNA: TGTGCCAGCAGCCAGGATCTCGTGGGGGCCGCTCGAAACACCGGGGAGCTGTTTTTT.

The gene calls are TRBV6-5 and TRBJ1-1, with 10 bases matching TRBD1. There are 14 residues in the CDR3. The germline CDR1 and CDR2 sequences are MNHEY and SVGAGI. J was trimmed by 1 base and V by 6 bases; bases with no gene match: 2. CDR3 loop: CASRRDRGNTEAFF. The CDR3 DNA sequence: TGTGCCAGCAGACGGGACAGGGGGAACACTGAAGCTTTCTTT.

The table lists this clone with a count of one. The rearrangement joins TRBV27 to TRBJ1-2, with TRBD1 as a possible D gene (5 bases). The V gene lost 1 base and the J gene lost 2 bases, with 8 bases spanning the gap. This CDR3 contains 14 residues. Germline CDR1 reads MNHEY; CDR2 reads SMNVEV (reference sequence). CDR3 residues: CASSLYQGNYGYTF. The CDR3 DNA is TGTGCCAGCAGTTTATACCAGGGAAACTATGGCTACACCTTC.

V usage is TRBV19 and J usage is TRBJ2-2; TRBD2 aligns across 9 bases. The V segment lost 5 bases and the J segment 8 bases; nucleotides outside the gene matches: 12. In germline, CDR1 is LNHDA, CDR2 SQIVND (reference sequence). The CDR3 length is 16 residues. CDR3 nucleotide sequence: TGTGCCAGTAGTCTGGCGGGAGGGCTAATAGGAGGGGAGCTGTTTTTT. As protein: CASSLAGGLIGGELFF. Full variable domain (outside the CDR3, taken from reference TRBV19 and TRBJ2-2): DGGITQSPKYLFRKEGQNVTLSCEQNLNHDAMYWYRQDPGQGLRLIYYSQIVNDFQKGDIAEGYSVSREKKESFPLTVTSAQKNPTAFYLCASSLAGGLIGGELFFGEGSRLTVL.

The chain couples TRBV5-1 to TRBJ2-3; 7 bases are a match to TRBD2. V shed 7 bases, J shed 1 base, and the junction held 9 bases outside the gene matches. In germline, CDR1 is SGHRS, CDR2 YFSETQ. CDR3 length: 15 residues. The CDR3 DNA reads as TGCGCCAGCTCCGCGGAGGGGAGGGGCACAGATACGCAGTATTTT. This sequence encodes CASSAEGRGTDTQYF. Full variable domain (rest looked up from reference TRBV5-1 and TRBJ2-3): KAGVTQTPRYLIKTRGQQVTLSCSPISGHRSVSWYQQTPGQGLQFLFEYFSETQRNKGNFPGRFSGRQFSNSRSEMNVSTLELGDSALYLCASSAEGRGTDTQYFGPGTRLTVL.

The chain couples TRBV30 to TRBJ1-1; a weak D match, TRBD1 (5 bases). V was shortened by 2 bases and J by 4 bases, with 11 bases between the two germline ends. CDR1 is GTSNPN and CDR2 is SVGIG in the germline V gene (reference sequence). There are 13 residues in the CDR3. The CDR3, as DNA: TGTGCCTGGAGTCGGCAGGGAGGCACTGAAGCTTTCTTT. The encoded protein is CAWSRQGGTEAFF.

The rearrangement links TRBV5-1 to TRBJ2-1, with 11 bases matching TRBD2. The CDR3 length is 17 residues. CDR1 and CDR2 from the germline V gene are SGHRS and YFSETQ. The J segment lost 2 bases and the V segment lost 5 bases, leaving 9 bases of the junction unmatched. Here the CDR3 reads CASSRLAGSNPYNEQFF. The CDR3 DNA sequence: TGCGCCAGCAGTCGACTAGCGGGATCTAACCCCTACAATGAGCAGTTCTTC.

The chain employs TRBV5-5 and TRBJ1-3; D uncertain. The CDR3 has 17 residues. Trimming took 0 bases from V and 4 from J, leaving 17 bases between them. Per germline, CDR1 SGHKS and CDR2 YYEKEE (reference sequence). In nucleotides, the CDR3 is TGTGCCAGCAGCTTGGCCCGGGGAGTAGGGAGAGGAAACACCATATATTTT. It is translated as CASSLARGVGRGNTIYF.

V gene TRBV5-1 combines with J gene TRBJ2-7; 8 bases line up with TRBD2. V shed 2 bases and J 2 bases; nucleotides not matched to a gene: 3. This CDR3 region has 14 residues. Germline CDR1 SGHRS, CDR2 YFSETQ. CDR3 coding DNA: TGCGCCAGCAGCTTTGACGGGGGGGCCTACGAGCAGTACTTC. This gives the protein CASSFDGGAYEQYF.